This is a list of T cell receptor beta chains from one sample in a study of T cell repertoires in aging, cancer and after chemotherapy. TCRdb re-called the multiplex PCR reads with MiXCR, one entry per CDR3 protein. The table has 1,500 to 2,000 distinct CDR3 sequences, about 32% seen once. The material sequenced was blood. The receptors were gathered from a human donor with a blood cancer. The CDR3 runs from the conserved cysteine through the conserved F or W. Fields, in order: clone size, D gene, J gene, V gene, CDR3 protein, CDR3 DNA. The D gene is left open where the match is weak. Only part of the rows carry a size: once, few, many, or a class if the clone is expanded.

medium-sized	.	TRBJ2-1	TRBV27	CASSFSSSYNEQFF	TGTGCCAGCAGTTTCTCAAGCTCCTACAATGAGCAGTTCTTC
large	TRBD1	TRBJ2-1	TRBV6-5	CASTSRGTDNNEQFF	TGTGCCAGCACTTCAAGAGGGACAGATAACAATGAGCAGTTCTTC
large	.	TRBJ2-7	TRBV27	CATQNLYEQYF	TGTGCCACCCAGAACCTCTACGAGCAGTACTTC
.	.	TRBJ1-1	TRBV30	CTWSSIRTEAFF	TGTACCTGGAGTAGTATCCGGACTGAAGCTTTCTTT
medium-sized	.	TRBJ1-6	TRBV24-1	CATSDLTASRPLHF	TGTGCCACCAGTGATTTAACAGCCTCTAGACCCCTCCACTTT
.	.	TRBJ2-3	TRBV5-6	CASSLGQTATDTQYF	TGTGCCAGCAGCTTGGGACAGACAGCCACAGATACGCAGTATTTT
few	.	TRBJ1-1	TRBV12-3/TRBV12-4	CASSPRLRTEAFF	TGTGCCAGCAGTCCGCGACTTCGCACTGAAGCTTTCTTT
few	.	TRBJ1-1	TRBV29-1	CSGGTDFMNTEAFF	TGCAGCGGGGGAACAGACTTTATGAACACTGAAGCTTTCTTT
medium-sized	TRBD1	TRBJ2-7	TRBV19	CASSIWASPTGSNEQYF	TGTGCCAGTAGTATATGGGCCAGCCCGACAGGGTCCAACGAGCAGTACTTC
medium-sized	TRBD1	TRBJ1-2	TRBV19	CASSIGTGLNYGYTF	TGTGCCAGTAGTATTGGGACAGGGCTTAACTATGGCTACACCTTC
.	TRBD2	TRBJ2-3	TRBV6-1	CASSSSGGAGDTQYF	TGTGCCAGCAGCTCTAGCGGGGGGGCCGGGGATACGCAGTATTTT
.	.	TRBJ1-3	TRBV13	CASRTAGRKRNTIYF	TGTGCCAGCAGAACAGCAGGGAGGAAGAGAAACACCATATATTTT
.	.	TRBJ2-3	TRBV24-1	CATSKTQGPSTDTQYF	TGTGCCACCTCTAAGACACAGGGACCTAGCACAGATACGCAGTATTTT
few	.	TRBJ2-3	TRBV5-1	CASSLDPADRTDTQYF	TGCGCCAGCAGCTTGGACCCGGCGGACCGCACAGATACGCAGTATTTT
.	TRBD1	TRBJ1-4	TRBV10-3	CASSAGQGQGSGEKLFF	TGCGCCAGTTCTGCGGGACAGGGACAAGGTTCGGGCGAAAAACTGTTTTTT
large	.	TRBJ2-7	TRBV11-1	CASSLLGETTYEQYF	TGTGCCAGCAGCTTACTGGGGGAGACCACCTACGAGCAGTACTTC
.	.	TRBJ1-1	TRBV7-3	CASSLTSWAGAEAFF	TGTGCCAGCAGCTTAACGTCCTGGGCAGGGGCTGAAGCTTTCTTT
medium-sized	TRBD1	TRBJ1-4	TRBV27	CASSLRGVPGQGNEKLFF	TGTGCCAGCAGTTTAAGGGGAGTACCGGGACAGGGTAATGAAAAACTGTTTTTT
.	.	TRBJ1-1	TRBV30	CAWSAPSGTEAFF	TGTGCCTGGAGTGCCCCTTCGGGCACTGAAGCTTTCTTT
.	TRBD2	TRBJ2-3	TRBV6-6	CASSSRTSGGGKDTQYF	TGTGCCAGCAGTTCCCGGACTAGCGGGGGCGGGAAAGATACGCAGTATTTT
.	TRBD1	TRBJ1-2	TRBV20-1	CSARDSQGAGSYYGYTF	TGCAGTGCTAGAGATTCACAGGGGGCAGGGAGTTACTATGGCTACACCTTC
.	.	TRBJ1-6	TRBV5-6	CASSLRGNALHF	TGTGCCAGCAGCTTGAGGGGTAATGCCCTCCACTTT
large	.	TRBJ2-7	TRBV29-1	CSVEEGPLYEQYF	TGCAGCGTTGAGGAGGGACCTCTCTACGAGCAGTACTTC
few	.	TRBJ1-1	TRBV30	CAGRKGSGAEAFF	TGTGCCGGAAGAAAAGGGAGTGGGGCTGAAGCTTTCTTT
few	.	TRBJ1-1	TRBV6-1	CASSEGLDTEAFF	TGTGCCAGCAGTGAAGGGTTGGACACTGAAGCTTTCTTT
medium-sized	.	TRBJ1-1	TRBV12-3/TRBV12-4	CASSPGQQNTEAFF	TGTGCCAGCAGCCCCGGACAGCAAAACACTGAAGCTTTCTTT
.	.	TRBJ1-1	TRBV18	CASSPGGGRGNTEAFF	TGTGCCAGCTCACCGGGAGGGGGACGGGGGAACACTGAAGCTTTCTTT
.	.	TRBJ2-5	TRBV6-5	CASGQGGRETQYF	TGTGCCAGCGGACAAGGGGGAAGGGAGACCCAGTACTTC
once	.	TRBJ1-4	TRBV6-5	CASSYSRGGKLFF	TGTGCCAGCAGTTACTCTAGGGGCGGAAAACTGTTTTTT